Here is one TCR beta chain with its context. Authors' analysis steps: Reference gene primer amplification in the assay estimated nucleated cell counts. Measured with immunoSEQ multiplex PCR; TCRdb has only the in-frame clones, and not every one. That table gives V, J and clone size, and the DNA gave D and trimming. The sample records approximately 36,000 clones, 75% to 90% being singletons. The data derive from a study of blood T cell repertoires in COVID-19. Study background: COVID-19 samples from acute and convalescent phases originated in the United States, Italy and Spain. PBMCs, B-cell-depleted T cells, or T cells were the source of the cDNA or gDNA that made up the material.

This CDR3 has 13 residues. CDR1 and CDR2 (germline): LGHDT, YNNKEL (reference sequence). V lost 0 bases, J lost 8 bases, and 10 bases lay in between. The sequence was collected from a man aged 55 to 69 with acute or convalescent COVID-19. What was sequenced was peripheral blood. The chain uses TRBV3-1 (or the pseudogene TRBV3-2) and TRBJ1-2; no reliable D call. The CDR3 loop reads CASSQELGSGYTF. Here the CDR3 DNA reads TGTGCCAGCAGCCAAGAACTCGGGTCGGGCTACACCTTC.